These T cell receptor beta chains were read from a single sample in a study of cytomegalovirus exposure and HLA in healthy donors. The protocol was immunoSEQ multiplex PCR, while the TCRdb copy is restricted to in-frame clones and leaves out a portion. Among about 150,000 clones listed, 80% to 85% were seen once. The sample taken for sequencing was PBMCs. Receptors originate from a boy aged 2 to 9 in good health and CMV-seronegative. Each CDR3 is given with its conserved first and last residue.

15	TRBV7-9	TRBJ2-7	CASSLVAGGASEQYF
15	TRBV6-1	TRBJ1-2	CASSETGGSGYGYTF
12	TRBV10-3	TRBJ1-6	CATRTVDSPLHF
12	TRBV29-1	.	CSVKDSVYEQYF
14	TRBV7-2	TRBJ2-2	CASSLGTYTGELFF
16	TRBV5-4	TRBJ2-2	CASSLGGDRNTGELFF
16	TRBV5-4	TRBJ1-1	CASSLLSQGRNTEAFF
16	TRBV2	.	CASSLGLAGRSYEQYF
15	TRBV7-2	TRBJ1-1	CASSPTGAMNTEAFF
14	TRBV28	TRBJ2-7	CASSLGQGGYEQYF
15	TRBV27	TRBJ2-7	CASSYGQEVPYEQYF
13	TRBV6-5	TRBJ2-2	CASLQGNTGELFF
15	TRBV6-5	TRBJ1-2	CASSYPQTGNYGYTF
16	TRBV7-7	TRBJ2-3	CASSLIAGATTDTQYF
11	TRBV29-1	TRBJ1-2	CSVERTSGYTF
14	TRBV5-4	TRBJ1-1	CASSVGRGAIEAFF
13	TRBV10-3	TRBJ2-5	CAISESSKETQYF
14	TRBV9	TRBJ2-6	CASSVGAGANVLTF
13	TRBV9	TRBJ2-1	CASSVGGEDEQFF
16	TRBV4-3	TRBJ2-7	CASSQDLTGKPYEQYF
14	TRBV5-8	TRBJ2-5	CASSSGTGGETQYF
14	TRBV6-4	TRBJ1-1	CASSKGELNTEAFF
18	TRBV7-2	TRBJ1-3	CASSLGGLGRTWGNTIYF
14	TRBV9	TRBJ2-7	CASSPQGQAPEQYF
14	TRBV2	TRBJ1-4	CASRATGGREKLFF
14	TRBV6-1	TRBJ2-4	CASRPSQVVNIQYF
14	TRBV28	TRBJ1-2	CASSSPGQGDGYTF
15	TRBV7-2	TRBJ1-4	CASSLDRSTNEKLFF
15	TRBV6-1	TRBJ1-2	CASSENRGFSYGYTF
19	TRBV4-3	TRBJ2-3	CASSQDISRLAGGEDTQYF
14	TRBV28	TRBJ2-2	CASRPPWRTGELFF
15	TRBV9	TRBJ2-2	CASLAGELNTGELFF
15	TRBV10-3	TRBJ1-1	CAIREGTGANTEAFF
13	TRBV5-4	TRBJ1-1	CASSFRGNTEAFF
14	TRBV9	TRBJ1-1	CASSVGLGVTEAFF
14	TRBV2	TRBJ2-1	CASSGELAGDEQFF
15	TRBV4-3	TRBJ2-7	CASSPGLAGRWEQYF
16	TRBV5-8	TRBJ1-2	CASSQPGAGGNYGYTF
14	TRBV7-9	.	CASSPQQGPYEQYF
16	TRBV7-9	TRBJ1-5	CASSSYRGSVNQPQHF
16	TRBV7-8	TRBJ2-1	CASTTRAGTRYNEQFF
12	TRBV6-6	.	CAVRQGSHEQYF
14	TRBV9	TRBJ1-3	CASSEGTDGNTIYF